Listed below are T cell receptor beta chains from one sample, sequenced in a study of T cell responses to AZD1222 COVID-19 vaccine. The data were produced by immunoSEQ multiplex PCR, yet TCRdb's version contains in-frame clones alone and is incomplete. This sample carries tens of thousands of clones, nearly 90% of them seen once, and the ten largest clones take roughly 11%. The source material was peripheral blood, sampled on day 0 of AZD1222 vaccination. These receptors came from an adult in good health. Each CDR3 is given with its conserved first and last residue. A D gene is named only where the DNA matches it firmly. Clone size, where shown, is once, few, many, or a class for clones that have expanded.

J gene	V gene	D gene	clone size	CDR3 DNA	CDR3 protein
TRBJ1-1	TRBV18	NA	NA	TGTGCCAGCTCCCAAGGACTCGAGAACACTGAAGCTTTCTTT	CASSQGLENTEAFF
TRBJ2-3	TRBV6-5	NA	NA	TGTGCCAGCAGTTACTCCCAGTGGGGGCGGGATACGCAGTATTTT	CASSYSQWGRDTQYF
TRBJ2-7	TRBV6-4	TRBD2	NA	TGTGCCAGCAGTGATTCCCTCCCGGGACTAGCGCGCTACGAGCAGTACTTC	CASSDSLPGLARYEQYF
TRBJ1-3	TRBV5-1	TRBD1	NA	TGCGCCAGCAGCTTCGGACAGGGCAGTGGGTCTGGAAACACCATATATTTT	CASSFGQGSGSGNTIYF
TRBJ1-5	TRBV20-1	NA	NA	TGCAGTGCTAGTTCGGGGGAGGATCAGCCCCAGCATTTT	CSASSGEDQPQHF
TRBJ2-1	TRBV5-1	TRBD2	NA	TGCGCCAGCAGCTTGGCACTAGCGGGAAAAGAGCAGTTCTTC	CASSLALAGKEQFF
TRBJ1-1	TRBV11-3	NA	NA	TGTGCCAGCAGCTTAGGTTGGGACACTGAAGCTTTCTTT	CASSLGWDTEAFF
TRBJ1-3	TRBV5-1	TRBD1	NA	TGCGCCAGCAGCTTGACCGGGACAGGTAGAAACACCATATATTTT	CASSLTGTGRNTIYF
TRBJ2-3	TRBV4-2	TRBD2	NA	TGTGCCAGCAGCCAAGGCCTAGCGGGAGGGGTAACTAGCACAGATACGCAGTATTTT	CASSQGLAGGVTSTDTQYF
TRBJ2-5	TRBV3-1/TRBV3-2	NA	NA	TGTGCCAGCAGTCGAGTCTTACTGGAGACCCAGTACTTC	CASSRVLLETQYF
TRBJ1-4	TRBV11-2	NA	NA	TGTGCCAGCAGCCGGGGGGAGGTAACTAATGAAAAACTGTTTTTT	CASSRGEVTNEKLFF
TRBJ2-1	TRBV2	NA	NA	TGTGCCAGCCGATGGGAGTTCAACCAAAATGAGCAGTTCTTC	CASRWEFNQNEQFF
TRBJ2-1	TRBV7-9	TRBD2	NA	TGTGCCAGCAGCAAAACTGGGGGGAAGACTAGCGGGAGCTCCTACAATGAGCAGTTCTTC	CASSKTGGKTSGSSYNEQFF
TRBJ2-1	TRBV18	NA	once	TGTGCCAGCTCACCCCCGGTTCAGGGCAATGAGCAGTTCTTC	CASSPPVQGNEQFF
TRBJ1-4	TRBV28	NA	few	TGTGCCAGCATCCCAGGAGGCCGTAATGAAAAACTGTTTTTT	CASIPGGRNEKLFF
TRBJ1-6	TRBV9	NA	once	TGTGCCAGCAGCCGCGGGGCGAAGTCACCCCTCCACTTT	CASSRGAKSPLHF
TRBJ2-2	TRBV11-2	NA	NA	TGTGCCAGCTCTCGAGTCAGGGCAAACACCGGGGAGCTGTTTTTT	CASSRVRANTGELFF